The T cell receptor (beta chain) under discussion was sequenced for a study of blood T cell repertoires in COVID-19. The assay was immunoSEQ multiplex PCR, and TCRdb's table has in-frame clones only and misses some. Of some 210,000 clones listed, around four fifths are singletons. All enrollees were about 18 to 89 years old and from approximately 24 US areas. Allocation to cohorts depended on clinical history reported by the participants. The V end lost 3 bases, the J end lost 8 bases, and 16 bases lay between the germline ends. Looked up from germline, CDR1 is MGHRA and CDR2 is YSYEKL. The CDR3 is 14 residues long.

Sequencing input: PBMCs or T cells enriched from blood (not recorded which). The source is a middle-aged man who had recovered from COVID-19. The V gene is TRBV4-1, the J gene TRBJ1-2, with a tentative D call TRBD1 (5 bases). CDR3 nucleotide sequence: TGCGCCAGCAGCCACCCACAGGCTCTGAGGGGCTACACCTTC. This encodes CASSHPQALRGYTF.